The 28 T cell receptor beta chains given below trace back to one sample, sequenced in a study of cytomegalovirus exposure and HLA in healthy donors. Primers for the PCR totalled 60 Vbeta and 13 Jbeta. The repertoire was sequenced with immunoSEQ multiplex PCR; TCRdb's copy has only in-frame clones and lacks some. The table records 150,000 to 200,000 clones, over 80% of them present only once. Specimen: PBMCs. These receptors originate from a male donor in good health and CMV-seronegative.

The J gene is TRBJ1-4, the V gene TRBV5-4; 8 nucleotides line up with TRBD1. V lost 1 base and J lost 8; bases outside the gene matches: 10. Germline values: CDR1 SGHNT, CDR2 YYREEE (reference sequence). The CDR3 loop spans 16 amino acids. CDR3 in amino acids: CASSLRYETGDEKLFF. DNA for the CDR3: TGTGCCAGCAGCTTGCGTTATGAGACAGGGGACGAAAAACTGTTTTTT.

This clone turned up a few times. The chain has TRBV7-8 and TRBJ2-7; 8 nucleotides align to TRBD1. Germline V lookup: CDR1 SGHVS, CDR2 FQNEAQ. V shed 8 bases, J shed 1 base, and the junction held 1 base outside the gene matches. This CDR3 region has 12 residues. CDR3 nucleotides: TGTGCCAGCGGGGACAGGTCCTACGAGCAGTACTTC. As protein: CASGDRSYEQYF.

J is TRBJ1-2 and V is TRBV6-1, with a weak D call TRBD1 (6 bases). Trimming stripped 9 bases from V and 8 bases from J, with 19 bases between. The CDR3 contains 13 residues. In germline, CDR1 is MNHNS, CDR2 SASEGT. The CDR3 coding sequence is TGTGCCAGTCGTGGACAGTACCCAGAAGGCTACACCTTC. It specifies CASRGQYPEGYTF.

The genes are TRBV11-2 and TRBJ1-6; D is undetermined. The V gene's germline CDR1 is SGHAT and CDR2 FQNNGV. Trimming stripped 1 base from V and 10 bases from J, with 14 bases between. This CDR3 has 15 amino acids. The CDR3 nucleotides are TGTGCCAGCAGCTTAGCTATCCGGGATGGCTCACCCCTCCACTTT. Its translation is CASSLAIRDGSPLHF.

The gene calls are TRBV6-1 and TRBJ2-7; the D gene is possibly TRBD1 (5 bases). V lost 6 bases, J lost 3 bases, and 12 bases lay in between. In germline, CDR1 is MNHNS, CDR2 SASEGT. The CDR3 is made up of 13 amino acids. CDR3 in amino acids: CASSRDMNYEQYF. The DNA for the CDR3 is TGTGCCAGCAGCAGGGATATGAACTACGAGCAGTACTTC.

As concerns this clone: At one of its ends the junction is not consistent with the germline gene, which may arise from a read error. The rearrangement uses TRBV5-1 and TRBJ2-7; D is unresolved. Per germline, CDR1 SGHRS and CDR2 YFSETQ. There are 14 residues in the CDR3. In DNA form, the CDR3 reads TGCGCCAGCAGCCACGTTCAAGCATCCTTCGAGCAGTACTTC. This gives the protein CASSHVQASFEQYF. The entire variable domain, with the rest obtained from reference TRBV5-1 and TRBJ2-7, is as follows: KAGVTQTPRYLIKTRGQQVTLSCSPISGHRSVSWYQQTPGQGLQFLFEYFSETQRNKGNFPGRFSGRQFSNSRSEMNVSTLELGDSALYLCASSHVQASFEQYFGPGTRLTVT.

CDR3 amino acids: CASSWGAGGQPQHF. In DNA, the CDR3 is TGCGCCAGCAGCTGGGGAGCAGGGGGCCAGCCCCAGCATTTT. The chain couples TRBV5-1 to TRBJ1-5; 8 nucleotides agree with TRBD1. This CDR3 is built from 14 residues. V shed 3 bases, J shed 7 bases, and the junction held 6 bases outside the gene matches. Germline V gene data show CDR1 as SGHRS and CDR2 as YFSETQ.

The V gene is TRBV18, the J gene TRBJ2-1, with TRBD1 matching over 12 bases. This CDR3 is built from 14 residues. The V and J ends lost 3 bases and 16 bases, in that order; junction bases with no gene match: 10. The germline gives CDR1 KGHSH, CDR2 LQKENI. CDR3: CASSPNTTGQGAFF. CDR3 bases: TGTGCCAGCTCACCGAATACAACGGGACAGGGGGCATTCTTC.

This clone was seen a few times. The chain joins TRBV5-1 to TRBJ2-5, with D perhaps TRBD2 (5 bases). Trimming took off 4 bases at V and 5 bases at J, with 12 bases between the two ends. The CDR3 is 13 residues long. CDR1 is SGHRS, CDR2 YFSETQ, per germline. CDR3 in DNA: TGCGCCAGCAGCAGGACGGACTCTGAGACCCAGTACTTC. Translation: CASSRTDSETQYF.

Concerning this clone itself: Germline is not matched at one junction end, which may reflect a read error. The chain has TRBV7-9 and TRBJ1-2, with 9 bases aligning to TRBD1. CDR1 is SEHNR, CDR2 FQNEAQ, per germline (reference sequence). CDR3 length equals 13 residues. The CDR3 DNA follows: TGTTCCAGCAGCTTTGGGACAGGGCAAGGCTACACCTTC. Translating gives CSSSFGTGQGYTF.

This chain's CDR3 is CASSPTGEVWAEAFF. CDR3 in DNA: TGCGCCAGCAGCCCAACAGGGGAGGTATGGGCTGAAGCTTTCTTT. The chain employs TRBV5-1 and TRBJ1-1, with 7 bases identical to TRBD1. The CDR3 is made up of 15 amino acids. J gave up 6 bases and V 4 bases, and 12 bases lay outside the gene matches. The germline V gene encodes CDR1 SGHRS and CDR2 YFSETQ. The complete variable domain, with remaining parts taken from reference TRBV5-1 and TRBJ1-1, reads KAGVTQTPRYLIKTRGQQVTLSCSPISGHRSVSWYQQTPGQGLQFLFEYFSETQRNKGNFPGRFSGRQFSNSRSEMNVSTLELGDSALYLCASSPTGEVWAEAFFGQGTRLTVV.

The chain has TRBV6-1 and TRBJ1-5; 8 bases map to TRBD1. This CDR3 has 15 residues. Per germline, CDR1 MNHNS and CDR2 SASEGT. Unmatched junction bases numbered 7, after V lost 8 bases and J lost 1 base. CDR3 sequence: CASDRQGISNQPQHF. DNA for the CDR3: TGTGCCAGCGACCGACAGGGGATAAGCAATCAGCCCCAGCATTTT.

The DNA for the CDR3 is TGCGCCAGCAGCCAAGGACAGGGAAAGAATGAAAAACTGTTTTTT. It yields the protein CASSQGQGKNEKLFF. The chain carries TRBV4-3 and TRBJ1-4; 7 bases align to TRBD1. The CDR3 spans 15 residues. The J segment lost 5 bases and the V segment lost 1 base, leaving 4 bases of the junction unmatched. Germline V lookup: CDR1 LGHNA, CDR2 YSLEER.

This clone was recorded only once. The rearrangement links TRBV30 to TRBJ2-5; weak D call: TRBD2 (7 bases). V was shortened by 2 bases and J by 5 bases, with 18 bases between the two germline ends. Per the germline V gene, CDR1 is GTSNPN and CDR2 is SVGIG (reference sequence). CDR3 size: 15 residues. The CDR3: CAWSPPGGGMETQYF. The CDR3 DNA follows: TGTGCCTGGAGTCCCCCTGGCGGGGGCATGGAGACCCAGTACTTC.

V gene TRBV10-3 combines with J gene TRBJ2-7; 8 nucleotides align to TRBD2. The CDR3 extends over 15 amino acids. Trimming at V came to 2 bases and at J to 2 bases, leaving 5 bases not matched to a gene. CDR1 is ENHRY and CDR2 is SYGVKD in the germline V gene. DNA for the CDR3: TGTGCCATCAGTGAGGCGGGGGGACTAGCCTACGAGCAGTACTTC. Translated: CAISEAGGLAYEQYF.

The V call is TRBV7-9, the J call TRBJ2-5; D not resolved. The CDR3 extends over 15 amino acids. V shed 0 bases and J shed 1 base, with 9 bases lying between them. CDR1 and CDR2 from the germline V gene are SEHNR and FQNEAQ (reference sequence). DNA for the CDR3: TGTGCCAGCAGCTTAGCCTGGCCGTCCCAAGAGACCCAGTACTTC. Protein sequence: CASSLAWPSQETQYF.

V is TRBV7-9 and J is TRBJ1-1; D possibly corresponds to TRBD1 (5 bases). V was trimmed by 1 base and J by 4 bases, leaving 13 bases between them. The CDR3 runs to 15 residues. The germline CDR1 and CDR2 sequences are SEHNR and FQNEAQ (reference sequence). The CDR3 sequence: CASSLVLGGSTEAFF. CDR3 bases: TGTGCCAGCAGCTTAGTTTTGGGGGGGTCCACTGAAGCTTTCTTT.

This chain connects TRBV5-1 to TRBJ2-7; a possible D gene is TRBD1 (5 bases). V was clipped by 0 bases and J by 2 bases, with 15 bases between them. The germline V gene encodes CDR1 SGHRS and CDR2 YFSETQ. There are 16 residues in the CDR3. CDR3 sequence reads: CASSLDFDSSTYEQYF. Written as DNA, the CDR3 is TGCGCCAGCAGCTTGGACTTCGACAGTTCGACCTACGAGCAGTACTTC.

The chain uses TRBV2 and TRBJ2-7, with TRBD1 matching 8 bases. V was pared by 1 base and J by 3 bases, with 5 bases of the junction left unmatched. CDR3 length equals 15 residues. CDR1 and CDR2 from the germline V gene are SNHLY and FYNNEI. CDR3 sequence reads: CASSEGPGQVYEQYF. For the CDR3, the DNA is TGTGCCAGCAGTGAAGGACCGGGACAGGTCTACGAGCAGTACTTC.

This chain links TRBV7-9 with TRBJ2-2; D perhaps matches TRBD1 (5 bases). CDR3 length: 13 amino acids. CDR1 SEHNR and CDR2 FQNEAQ come from the germline V gene (reference sequence). Trimming stripped 3 bases from V and 6 bases from J, with 8 bases between. The CDR3 sequence: CASSFDSPGELFF. The CDR3 coding sequence is TGTGCCAGCAGCTTCGACAGCCCCGGGGAGCTGTTTTTT.

This clone appeared a single time. One end of the junction varies from germline; a read error may be responsible. The chain recombines TRBV7-9 with TRBJ1-6, with 8 positions matching TRBD1. The CDR3 consists of 15 residues. Germline V gene sequence: CDR1 SEHNR, CDR2 FQNEAQ (reference sequence). The CDR3 nucleotides are TGTTCCAGCAGCCCCAGGACAGGGTTTAATTCACCCCTCCACTTT. The encoded protein is CSSSPRTGFNSPLHF.

In its sample, this clone was seen a few times. The chain carries TRBV7-6 and TRBJ2-5; the match to TRBD1 covers 10 bases. With 3 bases clipped from V and 7 bases from J, the junction kept 8 bases outside the gene matches. From germline, CDR1 is SGHVS and CDR2 FNYEAQ. There are 15 residues in the CDR3. Here the CDR3 reads CASSFSDRGQGTQYF. The CDR3 nucleotides are TGTGCCAGCAGCTTCAGTGACAGGGGGCAGGGGACCCAGTACTTC.

V usage is TRBV7-2 and J usage is TRBJ2-1, with D perhaps TRBD2 (7 bases). Germline-derived CDR1 and CDR2 are SGHTA and FQGNSA. V lost 5 bases to trimming and J lost 9 bases, with 14 bases between them. The CDR3 length is 13 residues. CDR3: CASSPTGGGEQFF. Written as DNA, the CDR3 is TGTGCCAGCAGCCCCACGGGGGGCGGTGAGCAGTTCTTC.

The sample holds a few counts of this clone. The chain links TRBV5-1 to TRBJ1-1, with D unresolved. Trimming took 2 bases from V and 1 from J, leaving 6 bases between them. Germline CDR1 is SGHRS and CDR2 is YFSETQ. CDR3 length equals 13 residues. The CDR3 bases are TGCGCCAGCAGCTTCTCACAGAACACTGAAGCTTTCTTT. It specifies CASSFSQNTEAFF.

This chain uses TRBV7-9 with TRBJ2-4; D possibly corresponds to TRBD2 (6 bases). Trimming shortened V by 1 base and J by 16 bases, and 14 bases separated the two germline ends. CDR3 length: 12 residues. Germline CDR1 SEHNR, CDR2 FQNEAQ (reference sequence). CDR3 region: CASSLGPGLPYF. In DNA form, the CDR3 reads TGTGCCAGCAGCTTAGGGCCGGGACTCCCCTACTTC.

The chain combines TRBV27 with TRBJ1-3, with 10 bases fitting TRBD1. With 7 bases clipped from V and 0 bases from J, the junction kept 12 bases outside the gene matches. CDR1 is MNHEY and CDR2 is SMNVEV in the germline V gene (reference sequence). The CDR3 consists of 18 residues. This CDR3 is CASISRNGTGDSGNTIYF. The CDR3 DNA is TGTGCCAGCATAAGCCGAAACGGGACAGGGGACTCTGGAAACACCATATATTTT.

The table lists this clone with a count of one. V and J are TRBV6-6 and TRBJ2-5; no clear D gene. The CDR3 totals 13 residues. The V gene lost 4 bases and the J gene lost 5 bases, with 11 bases spanning the gap. CDR1 is MNHNY, CDR2 SVGAGI, per germline (reference sequence). The CDR3 DNA reads as TGTGCCAGCAGTTCGCTAGTTGTGGAGACCCAGTACTTC. It yields the protein CASSSLVVETQYF.

This chain uses TRBV2 with TRBJ1-3; D perhaps matches TRBD1 (5 bases). The CDR3 consists of 14 residues. Looked up from germline, CDR1 is SNHLY and CDR2 is FYNNEI. With 6 bases removed from V and 1 base from J, the gap between germline ends came to 10 bases. The CDR3 loop is CASSGQISGNTIYF. CDR3 coding DNA: TGTGCCAGCAGCGGACAAATTTCTGGAAACACCATATATTTT. Variable domain in full (rest from reference TRBV2 and TRBJ1-3): EPEVTQTPSHQVTQMGQEVILRCVPISNHLYFYWYRQILGQKVEFLVSFYNNEISEKSEIFDDQFSVERPDGSNFTLKIRSTKLEDSAMYFCASSGQISGNTIYFGEGSWLTVV.